The source of this T cell receptor beta chain is a study of molecular identifiers for immune sequencing clone quantification. The germline CDR1 and CDR2 sequences are SGHKS and YYEKEE (reference sequence). This CDR3 spans 16 amino acids. The V gene lost 2 bases and the J gene lost 8 bases, with 20 bases spanning the gap. TCRdb re-called the PCR reads with MiXCR, one entry per CDR3 protein. The sample carries approximately 630,000 distinct CDR3 sequences, about 25% recorded once. This clonotype occurred a few times. This receptor was identified in a human donor in good health. Some libraries in this study had Jurkat cell RNA spiked in. V gene TRBV5-5 combines with J gene TRBJ2-1; a weak D match, TRBD1 (6 bases). The sequencing input was naive CD8+ T cells from blood, with Jurkat cell RNA spiked in. The subset denotes: FACS-sorted CD8+CD4-CCR7+CD45RA+ naive T cells. CDR3 amino acids: CASSFTWDIWRDEQFF. CDR3 DNA sequence: TGTGCCAGCAGCTTCACCTGGGACATCTGGCGGGATGAGCAGTTCTTC. Based on the CDR3 plus reference TRBV5-5 and TRBJ2-1, the full variable domain is DAGVTQSPTHLIKTRGQQVTLRCSPISGHKSVSWYQQVLGQGPQFIFQYYEKEERGRGNFPDRFSARQFPNYSSELNVNALLLGDSALYLCASSFTWDIWRDEQFFGPGTRLTVL.